A single sample gave rise to the 14 T cell receptor beta chains below, sequenced in a study of blood T cell repertoires in COVID-19. Profiled with immunoSEQ multiplex PCR; TCRdb holds only in-frame clones, not every one. The data contain approximately 440,000 clones, roughly 88% of them seen just once; the ten biggest clones take up more than 0.55%. Sequenced material: PBMCs or T cells enriched from blood (not recorded which). Receptor source: a man between 18 and 35 years old who had recovered from COVID-19.

The rearrangement links TRBV18 to TRBJ2-3, with D possibly TRBD2 on 5 matching bases. The CDR3 has 12 amino acids. The V and J ends lost 6 bases and 9 bases respectively, with 13 bases between them. Germline assignment: CDR1 KGHSH and CDR2 LQKENI. Here the CDR3 DNA reads TGTGCCAGCTCGCAACTCGGGGAAACGCAGTATTTT. Protein product: CASSQLGETQYF.

The CDR3 bases are TGCGCCAGCAGCCGGGACAGCACCTACAATGAGCAGTTCTTC. Protein product: CASSRDSTYNEQFF. The rearrangement joins TRBV5-1 to TRBJ2-1; 7 bases agree with TRBD1. V lost 4 bases, J lost 2 bases, and 3 bases stayed unmatched. Germline-derived CDR1 and CDR2 are SGHRS and YFSETQ. The CDR3 sequence is 14 residues long.

The chain couples TRBV3-1 (or the pseudogene TRBV3-2) to TRBJ2-5; 12 nucleotides agree with TRBD2. Germline V gene sequence: CDR1 LGHDT, CDR2 YNNKEL (reference sequence). V gave up 3 bases and J gave up 4 bases; unmatched junction bases: 6. The CDR3 runs to 16 residues. Here the CDR3 DNA reads TGTGCCAGCAGCCAGGTCCCGGGACTAGCGGGAGAGACCCAGTACTTC. It is translated as CASSQVPGLAGETQYF.

This rearrangement joins TRBV6-5 to TRBJ2-3; D gene unclear. V lost 2 bases, J lost 4 bases, and 10 bases lay in between. CDR1 is MNHEY, CDR2 SVGAGI, per germline. The CDR3 runs 14 residues. In nucleotides, the CDR3 is TGTGCCAGCAGTTACCAGAATTCCCCAGATACGCAGTATTTT. It is translated as CASSYQNSPDTQYF.

This sequence joins TRBV5-1 and TRBJ2-3; 9 bases fit TRBD2. CDR1 is SGHRS and CDR2 is YFSETQ in the germline V gene. The CDR3 is 15 residues long. The J segment lost 5 bases and the V segment lost 7 bases, leaving 11 bases of the junction unmatched. The CDR3 DNA sequence: TGCGCCAGCTTTCGCGGCTCAGCGGGAGGAGATACGCAGTATTTT. It yields the protein CASFRGSAGGDTQYF.

V gene TRBV28 combines with J gene TRBJ2-7; 7 bases agree with TRBD2. Germline values: CDR1 MDHEN, CDR2 SYDVKM. V dropped 3 bases and J dropped 1; count of bases not matched to a gene: 6. The length of the CDR3 is 15 residues. The CDR3 coding sequence is TGTGCCAGCAGTTTCCTAGCGGTGCCATCCTACGAGCAGTACTTC. Protein: CASSFLAVPSYEQYF.

The genes are TRBV10-1 and TRBJ2-2, with 8 bases aligning to TRBD1. The ends lost 3 bases at V and 7 bases at J; junction bases unmatched: 7. Per the germline V gene, CDR1 is WNHNN and CDR2 is SYGVQD (reference sequence). The CDR3 length is 15 residues. DNA for the CDR3: TGCGCCAGCAGTGAAAACCCAGGGGGCTACGGGGAGCTGTTTTTT. This translates into CASSENPGGYGELFF.

The V gene is TRBV5-5, the J gene TRBJ1-2; a possible D gene is TRBD1 (6 bases). V dropped 0 bases and J dropped 4 bases, with 13 bases sitting between them. Germline V gives CDR1 SGHKS, CDR2 YYEKEE (reference sequence). CDR3 length: 15 residues. The CDR3 nucleotides read TGTGCCAGCAGCTTGGAGGGCAGGGACATCTATGGCTACACCTTC. Its protein product is CASSLEGRDIYGYTF. Based on the CDR3 plus reference TRBV5-5 and TRBJ1-2, the full variable domain is DAGVTQSPTHLIKTRGQQVTLRCSPISGHKSVSWYQQVLGQGPQFIFQYYEKEERGRGNFPDRFSARQFPNYSSELNVNALLLGDSALYLCASSLEGRDIYGYTFGSGTRLTVV.

The chain joins TRBV3-1 (or the pseudogene TRBV3-2) to TRBJ2-3; 8 positions match TRBD1. This CDR3 has 15 residues. Germline V gives CDR1 LGHDT, CDR2 YNNKEL (reference sequence). The J segment lost 2 bases and the V segment lost 5 bases, leaving 6 bases of the junction unmatched. CDR3 amino acids: CASSNRGAITDTQYF. The CDR3, as DNA: TGTGCCAGCAGCAACAGGGGGGCGATCACAGATACGCAGTATTTT.

This chain connects TRBV5-1 to TRBJ2-7; TRBD2 aligns across 13 bases. Germline V CDR1 and CDR2: SGHRS, YFSETQ. The V segment lost 0 bases and the J segment 3 bases; nucleotides outside the gene matches: 12. This CDR3 comprises 19 residues. CDR3: CASSLGLAGGLTIFYEQYF. CDR3 sequence (DNA): TGCGCCAGCAGCTTGGGACTAGCGGGAGGCCTCACTATATTCTACGAGCAGTACTTC.

The J gene is TRBJ1-6, the V gene TRBV6-4; 7 nucleotides agree with TRBD1. The CDR3 covers 14 residues. The junction had 10 bases not matched to a gene; V was cut back by 3 bases and J by 14 bases. CDR1 is MRHNA, CDR2 SNTAGT, per germline. The CDR3 protein is CASSDQGQAGTLHF. CDR3 in DNA: TGTGCCAGCAGTGATCAAGGACAGGCTGGAACCCTCCACTTT.

The V call is TRBV28, the J call TRBJ1-5; the D is unclear. V was trimmed by 3 bases and J by 3 bases, leaving 12 bases between them. Germline CDR1 reads MDHEN; CDR2 reads SYDVKM. The CDR3 is 15 amino acids. DNA of the CDR3: TGTGCCAGCAGTTTTAGGCGGGGATACAATCAGCCCCAGCATTTT. Amino acids: CASSFRRGYNQPQHF.

J is TRBJ2-3 and V is TRBV5-4, with 16 bases that match TRBD2. CDR3 length: 16 amino acids. Germline V gene data show CDR1 as SGHNT and CDR2 as YYREEE (reference sequence). V lost 3 bases, J lost 10 bases, and 8 bases stayed unmatched. This CDR3 reads CASSSGLAGGVFAQYF. The CDR3 bases are TGTGCCAGCAGCTCGGGACTAGCGGGGGGGGTGTTTGCGCAGTATTTT.

This clone was detected only a few times. The genes are TRBV20-1 and TRBJ1-5; TRBD1 matches 7 bases. V lost 3 bases to trimming and J lost 4 bases; unmatched junction nucleotides: 6. The germline CDR1 and CDR2 sequences are DFQATT and SNEGSKA (reference sequence). The CDR3 loop spans 14 amino acids. The CDR3 DNA follows: TGCAGTGCTAGTGGACAGGCGGCTAATCAGCCCCAGCATTTT. Translation: CSASGQAANQPQHF.